The T cell receptor beta chain described here comes from a study of cytomegalovirus exposure and HLA in healthy donors. Findings and limits, study-wide: The authors later linked a missense DCLRE1C variant to TCR beta V- and J-gene trimming. The study had only CMV serostatus as immune exposure information. Analyses of presence/absence relied on an assumption of roughly uniform sequencing depth across donors.

This clone has more than one count but fewer than ten. Antigen: not known. The PCR had 60 Vbeta and 13 Jbeta primers. Sequenced by immunoSEQ multiplex PCR; TCRdb stores in-frame clones only, minus some. The sample carries roughly 110,000 clones, roughly four fifths recorded once. V was trimmed by 2 bases and J by 8 bases, leaving 4 bases between them. Germline V gene data show CDR1 as SGHTA and CDR2 as FQGNSA. This CDR3 spans 11 amino acids. The sequence was obtained from a woman aged 45-60 years in good health and CMV-seropositive. The rearrangement uses TRBV7-2 and TRBJ2-1; D remains unclear. The specimen sequenced was PBMCs. The CDR3 region is CASSLSYEQFF. Written as DNA, the CDR3 is TGTGCCAGCAGCTTATCCTATGAGCAGTTCTTC. Supplemented by reference TRBV7-2 and TRBJ2-1, the full variable domain reads GAGVSQSPSNKVTEKGKDVELRCDPISGHTALYWYRQSLGQGLEFLIYFQGNSAPDKSGLPSDRFSAERTGGSVSTLTIQRTQQEDSAVYLCASSLSYEQFFGPGTRLTVL.